These 24 T cell receptor beta chains came from one sample sequenced in a study of OX40 agonist ivuxolimab in advanced cancers. The repertoire was sequenced with immunoSEQ multiplex PCR; TCRdb's copy has only in-frame clones and lacks some. The sample holds roughly 100,000 clones, more than 75% seen once. The material sequenced was CD4+ or CD8+ T cells sorted from blood, taken in a trial of the OX40 agonist ivuxolimab. These receptor sequences come from an adult with an advanced solid tumor such as melanoma, head and neck, liver or kidney cancer.

This sequence joins TRBV4-3 and TRBJ2-2; 10 bases agree with TRBD2. The ends lost 3 bases at V and 9 bases at J; junction bases unmatched: 4. The CDR3 spans 14 residues. CDR1 LGHNA and CDR2 YSLEER come from the germline V gene. This CDR3 reads CASSQAAGGRELFF. The CDR3 DNA sequence: TGCGCCAGCAGCCAGGCAGCGGGAGGGCGGGAGCTGTTTTTT.

The genes are TRBV28 and TRBJ2-7, with 7 bases identical to TRBD1. The CDR3 sequence is 15 residues long. The V gene's germline CDR1 is MDHEN and CDR2 SYDVKM. Trimming removed 4 bases from V and 0 bases from J; junction bases left unmatched: 6. CDR3 DNA sequence: TGTGCCAGCAGTTCCCCGACAGGGAGCTCCTACGAGCAGTACTTC. Residues: CASSSPTGSSYEQYF.

CDR3 DNA: TGTGCCAGCAGCCTTACCCGGACAGGGGCCGGCGAGCAGTACTTC. Translation gives CASSLTRTGAGEQYF. The chain uses TRBV11-3 and TRBJ2-7, with TRBD1 matching 9 bases. Germline V gene data show CDR1 as SGHNT and CDR2 as YENEEA. This CDR3 region has 15 residues. The junction had 11 bases not matched to a gene; V was cut back by 5 bases and J by 6 bases.

V usage is TRBV30 and J usage is TRBJ2-1, with D tentatively TRBD1 or TRBD2 (5 bases each). V was pared by 4 bases and J by 7 bases, with 14 bases between. CDR3 length: 13 amino acids. In germline, CDR1 is GTSNPN, CDR2 SVGIG (reference sequence). CDR3 DNA: TGTGCCTGGAACACAGGTCCGGGGAATGAGCAGTTCTTC. Residues: CAWNTGPGNEQFF.

CDR3 sequence (DNA): TGCGCCAGCTATATAGCGGGATCAGAATACAATGAGCAGTTCTTC. Protein product: CASYIAGSEYNEQFF. The rearrangement uses TRBV5-1 and TRBJ2-1; 8 bases match TRBD2. The CDR3 has 15 amino acids. V dropped 7 bases and J dropped 4; count of bases not matched to a gene: 10. Germline V gives CDR1 SGHRS, CDR2 YFSETQ.

This clone was seen just once. The rearrangement uses TRBV7-2 and TRBJ2-2; D remains ambiguous. Trimming removed 5 bases from V and 2 bases from J, with 6 bases in between. In germline, CDR1 is SGHTA, CDR2 FQGNSA. The length of the CDR3 is 13 residues. DNA of the CDR3: TGTGCCAGCAGCCTATTCAACACCGGGGAGCTGTTTTTT. It codes for CASSLFNTGELFF.

V is TRBV7-2 and J is TRBJ2-1, with 13 nucleotides matching TRBD2. Trimming cost V 3 bases and J 8 bases; bases outside gene matches: 7. The CDR3 is made up of 16 amino acids. CDR1 and CDR2 (germline): SGHTA, FQGNSA. CDR3 DNA: TGTGCCAGCAGCTTCCCCGGGACTAGCGGGATCCATGAGCAGTTCTTC. It codes for CASSFPGTSGIHEQFF.

The chain carries TRBV19 and TRBJ1-6, with TRBD1 matching over 8 bases. Germline-derived CDR1 and CDR2 are LNHDA and SQIVND (reference sequence). V shed 3 bases and J 16 bases; nucleotides not matched to a gene: 5. The CDR3 sequence is 12 residues long. CDR3 DNA sequence: TGTGCCAGTAGTATGGACAGGGTTGTTCTCCACTTT. Encoded protein: CASSMDRVVLHF.

CDR3 coding DNA: TGTGCCAGCAGCTTAGATGATCGGGCTTTCTTT. Encoded protein: CASSLDDRAFF. The rearrangement uses TRBV11-3 and TRBJ1-1; D is uncertain. CDR1 and CDR2 (germline): SGHNT, YENEEA. The CDR3 loop spans 11 amino acids. V gave up 0 bases and J gave up 11 bases, with 7 bases separating them.

A single count supports this clone. CDR3 sequence: CASSRPRNTGSVAEQFF. In DNA, the CDR3 is TGTGCCAGCAGCCGACCAAGGAACACAGGTTCAGTGGCTGAGCAGTTCTTC. This sequence joins TRBV5-6 and TRBJ2-1, with D perhaps TRBD1 (5 bases). CDR3 length equals 17 residues. The V gene's germline CDR1 is SGHDT and CDR2 YYEEEE. V lost 4 bases and J 9 bases, leaving 26 bases between the germline ends.

This chain joins TRBV2 and TRBJ1-2, with 8 bases identical to TRBD1. The CDR3 length is 16 residues. Germline trimming cut 2 bases from V and 4 bases from J; bases unmatched to any gene: 9. Germline CDR1 and CDR2: SNHLY and FYNNEI. Here the CDR3 DNA reads TGTGCCAGCAGTGAAAGGGACAGGACCGCTGGCTATGGCTACACCTTC. It is translated as CASSERDRTAGYGYTF.

The chain is built from TRBV11-3 and TRBJ2-3, with 9 bases that match TRBD1. The CDR3 covers 16 residues. Germline V lookup: CDR1 SGHNT, CDR2 YENEEA. V was clipped by 4 bases and J by 1 base; unmatched bases: 6. CDR3 region: CASSSGTGRGTDTQYF. In DNA form, the CDR3 reads TGTGCCAGCAGCTCGGGGACAGGGAGAGGCACAGATACGCAGTATTTT.

The V gene is TRBV30, the J gene TRBJ2-5, with a tentative D call TRBD1 (6 bases). In germline, CDR1 is GTSNPN, CDR2 SVGIG (reference sequence). The V end was cut by 2 bases, the J end by 5 bases, with 12 bases between. The CDR3 consists of 13 residues. As DNA, the CDR3 is TGTGCCTGGAGTTTTGGGGGCCGGGAGACCCAGTACTTC. Residues: CAWSFGGRETQYF. Full variable domain (rest looked up from reference TRBV30 and TRBJ2-5): SQTIHQWPATLVQPVGSPLSLECTVEGTSNPNLYWYRQAAGRGLQLLFYSVGIGQISSEVPQNLSASRPQDRQFILSSKKLLLSDSGFYLCAWSFGGRETQYFGPGTRLLVL.

DNA for the CDR3: TGTGCCACCTCCCCCAAGGTGGGGACCTACGAGCAGTACTTC. This codes for CATSPKVGTYEQYF. V and J are TRBV6-6 and TRBJ2-7, with no clear D. V gave up 10 bases and J gave up 2 bases, with 18 bases separating them. CDR1 and CDR2 (germline): MNHNY, SVGAGI (reference sequence). CDR3 length equals 14 residues.

A few counts support this clone. This chain links TRBV11-3 with TRBJ2-5; possible D gene TRBD1, 7 bases. The length of the CDR3 is 16 residues. Trimming took 4 bases from V and 5 from J, leaving 20 bases between them. CDR1 and CDR2 from the germline V gene are SGHNT and YENEEA. CDR3 sequence (DNA): TGTGCCAGCAGCTCTAGTCGGGAGACAGGGTTCGAGACCCAGTACTTC. This gives the protein CASSSSRETGFETQYF.

This clone appeared once. Other nucleotide sequences from this sample produce the same CDR3. This rearrangement joins TRBV27 to TRBJ1-4; 9 nucleotides agree with TRBD1. V dropped 1 base and J dropped 5; count of bases not matched to a gene: 14. This CDR3 has 19 residues. The germline V gene encodes CDR1 MNHEY and CDR2 SMNVEV (reference sequence). CDR3 loop: CASSLFLGQGVLMNEKLFF. CDR3 coding DNA: TGTGCCAGCAGTTTATTTTTGGGACAGGGCGTGCTGATGAATGAAAAACTGTTTTTT.

This rearrangement joins TRBV5-1 to TRBJ1-1; D perhaps matches TRBD1 (5 bases). Germline V gene data show CDR1 as SGHRS and CDR2 as YFSETQ. The CDR3 consists of 14 residues. Trimming pared 4 bases from V and 1 base from J, leaving 11 bases between. The CDR3 is CASSPQGRNTEAFF. In DNA, the CDR3 is TGCGCCAGCAGCCCCCAGGGACGGAACACTGAAGCTTTCTTT.

The V gene is TRBV18, the J gene TRBJ2-7; 8 bases map to TRBD1. The trim removed 3 bases at V and 1 base at J, leaving 8 bases unmatched. The CDR3 consists of 16 residues. Germline CDR1 and CDR2: KGHSH and LQKENI. The CDR3: CASSPLTTGVSYEQYF. The CDR3 DNA is TGTGCCAGCTCACCCCTAACGACAGGGGTATCCTACGAGCAGTACTTC. The full variable domain, its missing parts supplied by reference TRBV18 and TRBJ2-7, is NAGVMQNPRHLVRRRGQEARLRCSPMKGHSHVYWYRQLPEEGLKFMVYLQKENIIDESGMPKERFSAEFPKEGPSILRIQQVVRGDSAAYFCASSPLTTGVSYEQYFGPGTRLTVT.

This chain links TRBV11-2 with TRBJ2-5, with 12 nucleotides matching TRBD2. The junction had 9 bases not matched to a gene; V was cut back by 2 bases and J by 5 bases. CDR3 size: 17 residues. Germline V CDR1 and CDR2: SGHAT, FQNNGV. CDR3 DNA: TGTGCCAGCAGCTTATCCCTAGCGGGAGGGCCGGGGGAGACCCAGTACTTC. This gives the protein CASSLSLAGGPGETQYF.

V gene TRBV9 combines with J gene TRBJ2-2; 14 bases are shared with TRBD2. CDR1 and CDR2 from the germline V gene are SGDLS and YYNGEE. There are 16 residues in the CDR3. The V and J ends lost 4 bases and 7 bases, in that order; junction bases with no gene match: 6. CDR3 loop: CASSSGLAGAGGELFF. CDR3 DNA sequence: TGTGCCAGCAGCTCGGGACTAGCGGGAGCGGGCGGGGAGCTGTTTTTT.

The chain employs TRBV16 and TRBJ2-7; no definite D call. Trimming took 4 bases from V and 4 from J, leaving 11 bases between them. Germline loops: CDR1 KGHSY, CDR2 FQNENV. CDR3 length: 13 residues. In nucleotides, the CDR3 is TGTGCCAGCAGCCCTCCCGGTGTGTACGAGCAGTACTTC. Translation: CASSPPGVYEQYF. Drawing the rest from reference TRBV16 and TRBJ2-7, the complete variable domain is GEEVAQTPKHLVRGEGQKAKLYCAPIKGHSYVFWYQQVLKNEFKFLISFQNENVFDETGMPKERFSAKCLPNSPCSLEIQATKLEDSAVYFCASSPPGVYEQYFGPGTRLTVT.

This chain joins TRBV7-8 and TRBJ2-5; TRBD2 agrees at 10 bases. Unmatched junction bases numbered 13, after V lost 5 bases and J lost 1 base. The CDR3 totals 18 residues. CDR1 is SGHVS, CDR2 FQNEAQ, per germline. The CDR3 nucleotides read TGTGCCAGCAGCGCATCGGGCCCAGCGGGAGGGACCCAAGAGACCCAGTACTTC. It is translated as CASSASGPAGGTQETQYF.

The chain is built from TRBV19 and TRBJ2-1; 9 bases fit TRBD2. The germline CDR1 and CDR2 sequences are LNHDA and SQIVND (reference sequence). This CDR3 comprises 12 residues. V was pared by 9 bases and J by 7 bases, with 4 bases of the junction left unmatched. For the CDR3, the DNA is TGTGCCAGGGGTAGCGGGGGTAATGAGCAGTTCTTC. The encoded protein is CARGSGGNEQFF.

The chain is built from TRBV7-3 and TRBJ2-7, with D perhaps given as TRBD1 or TRBD2 (5 bases each). This CDR3 region has 13 residues. The germline V gene has CDR1 SGHTA and CDR2 FQGTGA. V lost 4 bases and J lost 5, with 12 bases in between. The CDR3 nucleotides read TGTGCCAGCAGCTCGACAGTCGGGAACGAGCAGTACTTC. Amino acids: CASSSTVGNEQYF.